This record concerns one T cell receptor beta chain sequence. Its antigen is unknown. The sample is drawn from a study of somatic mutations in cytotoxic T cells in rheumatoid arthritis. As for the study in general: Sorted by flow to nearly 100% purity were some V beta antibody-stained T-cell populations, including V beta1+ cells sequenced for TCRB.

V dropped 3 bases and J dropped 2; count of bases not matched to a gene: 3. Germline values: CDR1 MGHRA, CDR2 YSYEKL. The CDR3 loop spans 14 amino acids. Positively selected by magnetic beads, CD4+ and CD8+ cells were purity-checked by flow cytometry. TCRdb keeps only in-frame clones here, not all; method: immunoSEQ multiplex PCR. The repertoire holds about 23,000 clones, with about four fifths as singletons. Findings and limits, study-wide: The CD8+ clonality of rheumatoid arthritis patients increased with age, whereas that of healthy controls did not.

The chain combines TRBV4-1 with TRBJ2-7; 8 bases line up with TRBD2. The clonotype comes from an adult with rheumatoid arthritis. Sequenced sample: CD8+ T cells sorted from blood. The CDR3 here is CASSHGGATYEQYF. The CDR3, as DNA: TGCGCCAGCAGCCACGGGGGGGCCACCTACGAGCAGTACTTC.